This entry lists 27 T cell receptor beta chains sequenced from one sample in a study of cytotoxic CD8 clonotypes in ibrutinib-treated CLL (dated by TCRdb to about 2021). The sample's time point, from its label and the paper: progressive disease on ibrutinib. The protocol used for the library was the immunoSEQ multiplex PCR assay. As stored in TCRdb, this immuneACCESS dataset retains in-frame rearrangements with V and J assigned. A fraction of the clones does not appear; measured against another copy, unresolved V genes explain less than half of the discrepancy, and the remainder lacks a known reason. Across this sample there are around 40,000 clones, with 60% to 75% seen only once. 10% of the sample belongs to the ten largest clones. The sample consisted of PBMCs, taken at disease progression, from a patient treated with ibrutinib. These TCRs come from a human donor with chronic lymphocytic leukemia.

The chain has TRBV7-6 and TRBJ2-3; D is unclear. The CDR3 is made up of 13 amino acids. The germline CDR1 and CDR2 sequences are SGHVS and FNYEAQ. The V gene lost 2 bases and the J gene lost 5 bases, with 8 bases spanning the gap. This CDR3 reads CASSLMGGDTQYF. As DNA, the CDR3 is TGTGCCAGCAGCTTAATGGGTGGAGATACGCAGTATTTT.

There are a few counts of this clone. The chain combines TRBV7-9 with TRBJ1-2; D is ambiguous. Germline V gives CDR1 SEHNR, CDR2 FQNEAQ (reference sequence). V lost 0 bases to trimming and J lost 8 bases, with 13 bases between them. The CDR3 is 14 amino acids. Here the CDR3 DNA reads TGTGCCAGCAGCTTAGCGGCCACAACAGCGGGCTACACCTTC. Translation: CASSLAATTAGYTF.

This clone showed up just once. The rearrangement links TRBV6-5 to TRBJ2-1, with D unclear. The V end was cut by 0 bases, the J end by 5 bases, with 8 bases between. This CDR3 comprises 14 residues. Germline lookup yields CDR1 MNHEY and CDR2 SVGAGI. The CDR3: CASSYSIGNNEQFF. The CDR3 DNA reads TGTGCCAGCAGTTACTCGATTGGAAACAATGAGCAGTTCTTC.

This clone was observed a few times. The chain combines TRBV28 with TRBJ2-1, with unresolved D. This CDR3 comprises 12 residues. Germline V gives CDR1 MDHEN, CDR2 SYDVKM. V lost 2 bases and J 3 bases, leaving 2 bases between the germline ends. The CDR3 DNA reads as TGTGCCAGCAGTTTAAACTACAATGAGCAGTTCTTC. Protein product: CASSLNYNEQFF.

This clone was seen a few times. This chain joins TRBV18 and TRBJ1-2, with D hard to call. Trimming removed 2 bases from V and 0 bases from J, with 13 bases in between. Germline V lookup: CDR1 KGHSH, CDR2 LQKENI. CDR3 size: 16 residues. CDR3 sequence: CASSPSQRGANYGYTF. Here the CDR3 DNA reads TGTGCCAGCTCACCATCACAACGAGGAGCTAACTATGGCTACACCTTC.

This chain uses TRBV5-8 with TRBJ1-5, with 7 nucleotides matching TRBD1. The CDR3 extends over 17 amino acids. The V gene end was trimmed by 4 bases and the J gene end by 0 bases; junction bases not matched to a gene: 10. Germline CDR1 is SGHTS and CDR2 is YDEGEE. The chain's CDR3 is CASSPRGDSLSNQPQHF. The CDR3 bases are TGTGCCAGCAGCCCGAGGGGGGACAGTCTTAGCAATCAGCCCCAGCATTTT.

This chain joins TRBV28 and TRBJ2-5; 8 nucleotides align to TRBD2. V dropped 6 bases and J dropped 4; count of bases not matched to a gene: 13. Germline V CDR1 and CDR2: MDHEN, SYDVKM. The CDR3 extends over 16 amino acids. The CDR3 DNA reads as TGTGCCAGCAGCCCCCCCGGAGCGGGGGCGGGAGAGACCCAGTACTTC. Protein sequence: CASSPPGAGAGETQYF.

This clone turned up a few times. The CDR3 DNA is TGCGCCAGCAGCCAAGACGTGAGGGCAGGTGGATTTTACAATGAGCAGTTCTTC. It codes for CASSQDVRAGGFYNEQFF. This chain connects TRBV4-1 to TRBJ2-1, with D perhaps TRBD2 (5 bases). Germline-derived CDR1 and CDR2 are MGHRA and YSYEKL. Trimming left V 0 bases short and J 4 bases short, with 19 bases between. The CDR3 totals 18 residues.

The chain employs TRBV18 and TRBJ1-2; no clear D. Germline values: CDR1 KGHSH, CDR2 LQKENI. The CDR3 is 14 amino acids. Trimming left V 2 bases short and J 0 bases short, with 7 bases between. The CDR3 spells CASSPDQSNYGYTF. The CDR3 DNA reads as TGTGCCAGCTCACCAGACCAATCTAACTATGGCTACACCTTC.

V gene TRBV7-9 combines with J gene TRBJ2-7; D gene uncertain. V was trimmed by 0 bases and J by 1 base, leaving 10 bases between them. Germline V CDR1 and CDR2: SEHNR, FQNEAQ (reference sequence). This CDR3 has 15 amino acids. The CDR3 nucleotides are TGTGCCAGCAGCTTAGCGAATTGGGGATCCTACGAGCAGTACTTC. It specifies CASSLANWGSYEQYF.

This clone was detected only a few times. The rearrangement uses TRBV10-2 and TRBJ2-3; 10 positions match TRBD2. The junction had 0 bases not matched to a gene; V was cut back by 8 bases and J by 4 bases. The CDR3 contains 12 residues. Germline-derived CDR1 and CDR2 are WSHSY and SAAADI. The CDR3 sequence: CASLAGADTQYF. Here the CDR3 DNA reads TGCGCCAGCCTAGCGGGAGCAGATACGCAGTATTTT.

The CDR3 DNA reads as TGCGCCAGCAGCTTCGGAATGAGCAATGAAAAACTGTTTTTT. It codes for CASSFGMSNEKLFF. V and J are TRBV5-1 and TRBJ1-4; no firm D call. Germline CDR1 reads SGHRS; CDR2 reads YFSETQ. The CDR3 totals 14 residues. Trimming cost V 2 bases and J 5 bases, with 10 bases left between them.

The chain joins TRBV4-2 to TRBJ1-4; D not certain. V lost 0 bases and J lost 2, with 13 bases in between. The CDR3 contains 17 residues. Looked up from germline, CDR1 is LGHNA and CDR2 is YNFKEQ. This CDR3 is CASSQDLLGSTNEKLFF. DNA of the CDR3: TGTGCCAGCAGCCAAGATCTGCTGGGCAGCACTAATGAAAAACTGTTTTTT.

The V call is TRBV7-3, the J call TRBJ2-1; maybe TRBD2 (6 bases). The CDR3 length is 17 residues. V was cut by 1 base and J by 7 bases, with 20 bases left in between. Germline V CDR1 and CDR2: SGHTA, FQGTGA. For the CDR3, the DNA is TGTGCCAGCAGCTTAATGGCGGGACGGGAATCGGCAAATGAGCAGTTCTTC. Protein: CASSLMAGRESANEQFF. Using reference TRBV7-3 and TRBJ2-1 for the parts outside the CDR3, the full variable domain is GAGVSQTPSNKVTEKGKYVELRCDPISGHTALYWYRQSLGQGPEFLIYFQGTGAADDSGLPNDRFFAVRPEGSVSTLKIQRTERGDSAVYLCASSLMAGRESANEQFFGPGTRLTVL.

CDR3 sequence: CASKLAGHNEQFF. The CDR3 bases are TGCGCCAGCAAACTAGCGGGCCACAATGAGCAGTTCTTC. J is TRBJ2-1 and V is TRBV4-1; the match to TRBD2 covers 9 bases. Germline values: CDR1 MGHRA, CDR2 YSYEKL. J lost 5 bases, V lost 7 bases, and 3 bases had no gene match. The CDR3 has 13 residues.

The rearrangement joins TRBV6-5 to TRBJ2-1; perhaps TRBD2 as D (5 bases). The V and J ends lost 0 bases and 0 bases respectively, with 6 bases between them. Per the germline V gene, CDR1 is MNHEY and CDR2 is SVGAGI. The CDR3 covers 15 residues. The chain's CDR3 is CASSYSGSSYNEQFF. The CDR3 region has the DNA TGTGCCAGCAGTTACTCGGGGAGCTCCTACAATGAGCAGTTCTTC.

The chain couples TRBV5-6 to TRBJ2-3; D is perhaps TRBD1 or TRBD2 (5 bases each). The CDR3 has 15 amino acids. The germline gives CDR1 SGHDT, CDR2 YYEEEE. Trimming removed 8 bases from V and 0 bases from J, with 16 bases in between. The CDR3, as DNA: TGTGCCAGTATACCCAGGGAGCGAAGCACAGATACGCAGTATTTT. Its protein is CASIPRERSTDTQYF.

The genes are TRBV27 and TRBJ2-7; 9 bases map to TRBD1. Germline V CDR1 and CDR2: MNHEY, SMNVEV (reference sequence). This CDR3 contains 13 residues. DNA of the CDR3: TGTGCCAGCAGTTCATTTTACAGGGGGCCCCTGATTGTC. Translation gives CASSSFYRGPLIV.

This clone was counted between two and nine times. This rearrangement joins TRBV19 to TRBJ1-5; 7 bases line up with TRBD1. Germline CDR1 LNHDA, CDR2 SQIVND (reference sequence). The junction had 9 bases not matched to a gene; V was cut back by 0 bases and J by 4 bases. CDR3 length: 17 residues. CDR3 sequence (DNA): TGTGCCAGTAGTATAGATTCACAGGGGATTCGGAATCAGCCCCAGCATTTT. The encoded protein is CASSIDSQGIRNQPQHF.

The rearrangement links TRBV29-1 to TRBJ1-4; no firm D call. CDR3 length: 12 amino acids. CDR1 is SQVTM, CDR2 ANQGSEA, per germline. V dropped 0 bases and J dropped 6 bases, with 5 bases sitting between them. CDR3 nucleotide sequence: TGCAGCGTTGAAGAGAGGCATGAAAAACTGTTTTTT. It specifies CSVEERHEKLFF.

The V and J genes are TRBV7-9 and TRBJ1-1; D is unclear. Trimming removed 6 bases from V and 0 bases from J, with 11 bases in between. There are 14 residues in the CDR3. Germline assignment: CDR1 SEHNR and CDR2 FQNEAQ (reference sequence). The CDR3 reads CASSPLRVNTEAFF. As DNA, the CDR3 is TGTGCCAGCAGTCCCCTCCGGGTGAACACTGAAGCTTTCTTT.

The genes are TRBV5-1 and TRBJ2-6, with D uncertain. CDR1 is SGHRS and CDR2 is YFSETQ in the germline V gene. V lost 0 bases and J lost 3, with 16 bases in between. The CDR3 extends over 18 amino acids. CDR3: CASSLGLGSSGGANVLTF. CDR3 nucleotides: TGCGCCAGCAGCTTGGGTTTAGGATCTTCAGGTGGGGCCAACGTCCTGACTTTC. Full variable domain (rest looked up from reference TRBV5-1 and TRBJ2-6): KAGVTQTPRYLIKTRGQQVTLSCSPISGHRSVSWYQQTPGQGLQFLFEYFSETQRNKGNFPGRFSGRQFSNSRSEMNVSTLELGDSALYLCASSLGLGSSGGANVLTFGAGSRLTVL.

Note on this clone: The junction differs from germline at one of its ends, possibly a read error. CDR3 coding DNA: TGTGCCAGCAGCTTTAGTGTGAACTCTGAAGCTTTCTTT. It yields the protein CASSFSVNSEAFF. The gene calls are TRBV14 and TRBJ1-1; D not certain. CDR1 and CDR2 (germline): SGHDN, FVKESK. CDR3 length equals 13 residues. Full variable domain (outside the CDR3, taken from reference TRBV14 and TRBJ1-1): EAGVTQFPSHSVIEKGQTVTLRCDPISGHDNLYWYRRVMGKEIKFLLHFVKESKQDESGMPNNRFLAERTGGTYSTLKVQPAELEDSGVYFCASSFSVNSEAFFGQGTRLTVV.

This chain links TRBV9 with TRBJ2-5, with 7 bases aligning to TRBD1. In germline, CDR1 is SGDLS, CDR2 YYNGEE. The length of the CDR3 is 14 residues. V dropped 0 bases and J dropped 5; count of bases not matched to a gene: 4. The CDR3 loop reads CASSVATGVETQYF. CDR3 nucleotides: TGTGCCAGCAGCGTAGCCACAGGGGTCGAGACCCAGTACTTC.

As for this clone: Because it lacks the conserved phenylalanine or tryptophan at the end, this CDR3 is likely a read error. J is TRBJ1-1 and V is TRBV5-1; perhaps TRBD1 as D (5 bases). This CDR3 comprises 16 residues. Germline V lookup: CDR1 SGHRS, CDR2 YFSETQ. V lost 1 base and J lost 1, with 14 bases in between. The CDR3 DNA is TGCGCCAGCAGCTTGCAGGGCCCCAACACGAACACTGAAGCTTTCCTT. Translation gives CASSLQGPNTNTEAFL.

This clone was found a few times. The rearrangement uses TRBV11-2 and TRBJ2-1, with D perhaps given as TRBD1 or TRBD2 (5 bases each). The CDR3 is 14 residues long. Between the trimmed V and J ends, which lost 4 bases and 11 bases, there was a span of 18 bases. Germline V gene lookup returns CDR1 SGHAT and CDR2 FQNNGV. CDR3 protein: CASSYQRYGAKQFF. Here the CDR3 DNA reads TGTGCCAGCAGCTACCAGAGGTACGGGGCTAAGCAGTTCTTC.

This chain uses TRBV10-3 with TRBJ2-7; D possibly corresponds to TRBD1 (6 bases). Deletions cut 1 base from V and 3 bases from J, with 10 bases between. CDR1 ENHRY and CDR2 SYGVKD come from the germline V gene. The length of the CDR3 is 14 residues. CDR3 nucleotides: TGTGCCATCAGTGAGTATAGGGACAACTACGAGCAGTACTTC. It yields the protein CAISEYRDNYEQYF.